This T cell receptor beta chain was obtained from a study of cytomegalovirus exposure and HLA in healthy donors. Findings and caveats of the study: CMV antigen specificity was confirmed in vitro for three CMV-associated chains.

The assay was immunoSEQ multiplex PCR, and TCRdb's table has in-frame clones only and misses some. The sample shows approximately 60,000 clones, 95% of them seen only once. The V segment lost 6 bases and the J segment 2 bases; nucleotides outside the gene matches: 7. This CDR3 region has 16 residues. CDR1 and CDR2 (germline): MDHEN, SYDVKM. Separate from the 666-subject first cohort was the approximately 110-subject validation cohort, to which the donors belonged. Turning to this clone: Its antigen remains unidentified.

Specimen: PBMCs. The TCR sequence derives from a woman under 30 in good health and CMV-seropositive. V and J are TRBV28 and TRBJ1-3, with 10 nucleotides matching TRBD1. In DNA, the CDR3 is TGTGCCAGCAGACCGACAGGGGGCACCGCTGGAAACACCATATATTTT. It translates to CASRPTGGTAGNTIYF.